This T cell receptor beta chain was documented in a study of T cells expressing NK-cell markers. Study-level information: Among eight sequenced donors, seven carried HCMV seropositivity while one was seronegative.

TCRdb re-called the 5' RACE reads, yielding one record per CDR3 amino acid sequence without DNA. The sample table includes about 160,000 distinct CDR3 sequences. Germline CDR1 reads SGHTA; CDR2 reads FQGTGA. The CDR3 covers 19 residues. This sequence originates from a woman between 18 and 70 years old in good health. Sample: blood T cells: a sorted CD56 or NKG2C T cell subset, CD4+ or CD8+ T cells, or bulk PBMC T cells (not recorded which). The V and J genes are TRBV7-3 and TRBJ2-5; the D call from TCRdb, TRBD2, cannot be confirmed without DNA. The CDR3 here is CASSLTLNVAGGSGWTQYF.